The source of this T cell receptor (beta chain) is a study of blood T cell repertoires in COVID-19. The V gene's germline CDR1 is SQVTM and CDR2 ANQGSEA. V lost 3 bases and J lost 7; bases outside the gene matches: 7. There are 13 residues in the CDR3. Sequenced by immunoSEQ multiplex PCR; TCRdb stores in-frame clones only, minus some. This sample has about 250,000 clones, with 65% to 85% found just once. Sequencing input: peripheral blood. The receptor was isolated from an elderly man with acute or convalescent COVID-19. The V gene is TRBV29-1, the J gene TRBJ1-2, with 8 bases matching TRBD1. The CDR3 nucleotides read TGCAGCGTTGATAGGTCAGGGGGCGCTGGCTACACCTTC. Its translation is CSVDRSGGAGYTF.